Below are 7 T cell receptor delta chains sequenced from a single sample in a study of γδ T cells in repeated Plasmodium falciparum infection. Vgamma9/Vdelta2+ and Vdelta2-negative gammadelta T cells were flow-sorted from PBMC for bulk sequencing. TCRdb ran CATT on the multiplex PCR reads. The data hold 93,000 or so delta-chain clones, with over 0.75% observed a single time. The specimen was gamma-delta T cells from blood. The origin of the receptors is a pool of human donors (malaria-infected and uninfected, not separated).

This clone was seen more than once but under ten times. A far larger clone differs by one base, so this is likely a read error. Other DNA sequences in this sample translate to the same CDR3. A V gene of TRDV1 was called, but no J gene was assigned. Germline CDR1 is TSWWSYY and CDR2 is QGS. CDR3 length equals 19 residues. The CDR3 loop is CALASALRLGAPPAGKLIF. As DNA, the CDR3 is TGTGCTCTTGCGTCAGCACTCCGTCTCGGGGCCCCTCCTGCGGGTAAACTCATTTTT.

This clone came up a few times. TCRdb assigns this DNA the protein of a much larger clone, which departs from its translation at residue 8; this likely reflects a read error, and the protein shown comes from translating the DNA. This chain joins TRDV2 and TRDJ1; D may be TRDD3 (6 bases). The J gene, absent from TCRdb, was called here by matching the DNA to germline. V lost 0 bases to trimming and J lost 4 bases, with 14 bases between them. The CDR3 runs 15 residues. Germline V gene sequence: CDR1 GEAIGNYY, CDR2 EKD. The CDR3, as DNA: TGTGCCTGTGACACCGTGGGGGTTAGGGGCGATAAACTCATCTTT. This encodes CACDTVGVRGDKLIF.

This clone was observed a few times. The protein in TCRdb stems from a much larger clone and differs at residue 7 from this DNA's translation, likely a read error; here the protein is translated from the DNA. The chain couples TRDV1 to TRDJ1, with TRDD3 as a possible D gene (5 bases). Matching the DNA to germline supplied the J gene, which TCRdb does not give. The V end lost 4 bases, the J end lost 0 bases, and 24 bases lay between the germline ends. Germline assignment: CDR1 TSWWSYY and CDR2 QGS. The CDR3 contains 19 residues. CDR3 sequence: CALGALGVMMGVYTDKLIF. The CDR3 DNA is TGTGCTCTTGGGGCCCTTGGGGTCATGATGGGTGTATACACCGATAAACTCATCTTT.

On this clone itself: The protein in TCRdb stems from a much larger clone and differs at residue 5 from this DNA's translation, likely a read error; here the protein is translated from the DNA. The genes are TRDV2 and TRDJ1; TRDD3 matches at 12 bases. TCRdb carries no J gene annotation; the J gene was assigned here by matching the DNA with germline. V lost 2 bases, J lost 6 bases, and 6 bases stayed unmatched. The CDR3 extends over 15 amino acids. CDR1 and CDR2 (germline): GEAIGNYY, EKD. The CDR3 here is CACDIGLGDTYKLIF. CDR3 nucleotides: TGTGCCTGTGACATCGGACTGGGGGATACTTATAAACTCATCTTT.

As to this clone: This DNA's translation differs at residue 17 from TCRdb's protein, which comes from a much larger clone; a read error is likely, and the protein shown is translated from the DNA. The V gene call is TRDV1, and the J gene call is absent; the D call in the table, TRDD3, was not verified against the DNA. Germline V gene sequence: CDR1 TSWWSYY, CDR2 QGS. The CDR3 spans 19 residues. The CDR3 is CALGGHPIPLGNRPDKPIF. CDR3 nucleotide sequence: TGTGCTCTTGGGGGGCATCCCATACCCCTCGGGAATAGACCCGATAAACCCATCTTT.

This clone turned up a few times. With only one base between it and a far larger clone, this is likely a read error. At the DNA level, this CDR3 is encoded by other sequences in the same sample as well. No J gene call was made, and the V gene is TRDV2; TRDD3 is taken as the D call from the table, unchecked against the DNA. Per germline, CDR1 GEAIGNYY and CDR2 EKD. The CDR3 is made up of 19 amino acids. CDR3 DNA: TGTGCCTGTGACCACGTACTGGGGGATACCGCCCTGGCCCCACCGAGGGTCATCTTT. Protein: CACDHVLGDTALAPPRVIF.

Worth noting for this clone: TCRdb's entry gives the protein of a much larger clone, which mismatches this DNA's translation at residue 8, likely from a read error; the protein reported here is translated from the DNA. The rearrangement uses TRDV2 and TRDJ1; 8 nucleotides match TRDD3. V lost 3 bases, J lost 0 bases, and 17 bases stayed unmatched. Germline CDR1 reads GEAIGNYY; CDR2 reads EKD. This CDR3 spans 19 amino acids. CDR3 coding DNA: TGTGCCTGTGACTCACACAAGACGCTGGGGGACCCGTACACCGATAAACTCATCTTT. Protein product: CACDSHKTLGDPYTDKLIF.